The TCR beta chain described here comes from a study of T cell repertoires in cytomegalovirus infection. CDR1 is MDHEN, CDR2 SYDVKM, per germline. This CDR3 is built from 15 residues. The trim removed 1 base at V and 5 bases at J, leaving 6 bases unmatched. As to this clonotype: Its antigen remains unknown.

In TCRdb, the reads were re-called with MiXCR into one record per CDR3 protein. The sample lists 380,000 or so distinct CDR3 sequences; about 34% were seen once. The V and J genes are TRBV28 and TRBJ1-1; 8 positions agree with TRBD1. Sequencing was performed on cultured PBMCs, taken from culture after CMV antigen stimulation. This receptor was taken from a human donor in good health (CMV status not recorded). Some clones in this sample may be carry-over from other donors' samples. The CDR3 sequence: CASSLSGQVGTEAFF. The CDR3, as DNA: TGTGCCAGCAGTTTATCGGGACAGGTAGGAACTGAAGCTTTCTTT.